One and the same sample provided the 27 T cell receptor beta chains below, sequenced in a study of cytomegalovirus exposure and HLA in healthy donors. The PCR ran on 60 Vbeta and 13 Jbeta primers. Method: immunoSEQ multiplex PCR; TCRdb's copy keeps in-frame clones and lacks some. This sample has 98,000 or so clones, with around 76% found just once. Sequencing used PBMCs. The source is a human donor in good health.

The CDR3 region is CASSVRQGLDNSPLHF. The CDR3 bases are TGTGCCAGCAGCGTTAGACAGGGTTTGGATAATTCACCCCTCCACTTT. The rearrangement uses TRBV9 and TRBJ1-6, with 7 nucleotides matching TRBD1. The trim removed 2 bases at V and 5 bases at J, leaving 7 bases unmatched. The CDR3 has 16 residues. The germline gives CDR1 SGDLS, CDR2 YYNGEE.

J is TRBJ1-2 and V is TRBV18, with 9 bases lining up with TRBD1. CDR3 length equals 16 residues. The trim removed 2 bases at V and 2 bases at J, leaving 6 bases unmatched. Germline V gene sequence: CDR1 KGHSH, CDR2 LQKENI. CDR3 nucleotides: TGTGCCAGCTCACCAATCAGGGACAGGGCGAACTATGGCTACACCTTC. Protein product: CASSPIRDRANYGYTF.

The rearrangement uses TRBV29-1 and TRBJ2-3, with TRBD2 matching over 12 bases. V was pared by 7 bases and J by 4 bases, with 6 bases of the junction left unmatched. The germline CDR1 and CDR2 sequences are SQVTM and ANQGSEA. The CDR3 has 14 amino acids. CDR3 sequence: CSALTSGSADTQYF. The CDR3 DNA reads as TGCAGCGCATTGACTAGCGGGAGTGCAGATACGCAGTATTTT.

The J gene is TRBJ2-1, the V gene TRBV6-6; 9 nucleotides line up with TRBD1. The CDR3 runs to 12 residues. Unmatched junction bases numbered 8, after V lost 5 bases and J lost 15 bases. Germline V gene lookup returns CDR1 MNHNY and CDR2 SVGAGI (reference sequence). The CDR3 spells CASSPRDREWFF. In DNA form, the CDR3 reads TGTGCCAGCAGTCCCCGGGACAGGGAATGGTTCTTC.

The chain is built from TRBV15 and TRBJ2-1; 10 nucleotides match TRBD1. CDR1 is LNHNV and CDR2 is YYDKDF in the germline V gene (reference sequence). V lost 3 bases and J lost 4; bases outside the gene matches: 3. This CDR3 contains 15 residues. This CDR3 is CATSSPGQGYNEQFF. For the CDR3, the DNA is TGTGCCACCAGCAGCCCGGGACAGGGGTACAATGAGCAGTTCTTC.

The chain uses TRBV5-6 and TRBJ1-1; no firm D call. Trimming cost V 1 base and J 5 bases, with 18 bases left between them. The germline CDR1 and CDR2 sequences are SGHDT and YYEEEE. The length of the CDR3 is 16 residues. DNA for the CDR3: TGTGCCAGCAGCTTGCCTCTCCAACCCACGGGGACTGAAGCTTTCTTT. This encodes CASSLPLQPTGTEAFF.

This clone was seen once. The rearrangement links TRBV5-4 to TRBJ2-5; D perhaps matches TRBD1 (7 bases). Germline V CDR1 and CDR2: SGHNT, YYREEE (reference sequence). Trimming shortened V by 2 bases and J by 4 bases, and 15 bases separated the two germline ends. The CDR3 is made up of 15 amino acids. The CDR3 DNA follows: TGTGCCAGCAGCTTTCCAGGGGGGCGCGGAGAGACCCAGTACTTC. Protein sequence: CASSFPGGRGETQYF. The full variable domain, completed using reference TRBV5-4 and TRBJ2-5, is ETGVTQSPTHLIKTRGQQVTLRCSSQSGHNTVSWYQQALGQGPQFIFQYYREEENGRGNFPPRFSGLQFPNYSSELNVNALELDDSALYLCASSFPGGRGETQYFGPGTRLLVL.

The CDR3 coding sequence is TGCGCCAGCAGCTGGCAGGGGGCGCAGGGAGGCTACACCTTC. It yields the protein CASSWQGAQGGYTF. The rearrangement joins TRBV5-1 to TRBJ1-2; the match to TRBD1 covers 8 bases. J was trimmed by 8 bases and V by 3 bases; bases with no gene match: 9. The CDR3 contains 14 residues. Germline loops: CDR1 SGHRS, CDR2 YFSETQ.

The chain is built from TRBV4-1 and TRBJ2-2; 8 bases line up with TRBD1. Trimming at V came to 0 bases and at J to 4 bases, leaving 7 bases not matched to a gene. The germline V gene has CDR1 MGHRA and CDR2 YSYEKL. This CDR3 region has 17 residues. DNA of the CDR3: TGCGCCAGCAGCCAAGAACCAGGGGGCTTGAGCACCGGGGAGCTGTTTTTT. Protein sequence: CASSQEPGGLSTGELFF.

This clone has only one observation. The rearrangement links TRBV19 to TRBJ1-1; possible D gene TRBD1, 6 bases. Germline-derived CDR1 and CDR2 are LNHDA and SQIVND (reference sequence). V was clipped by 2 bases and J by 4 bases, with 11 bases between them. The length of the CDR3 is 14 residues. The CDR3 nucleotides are TGTGCCAGTAGTATAAAAAAACAGGGCACTGAAGCTTTCTTT. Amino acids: CASSIKKQGTEAFF.

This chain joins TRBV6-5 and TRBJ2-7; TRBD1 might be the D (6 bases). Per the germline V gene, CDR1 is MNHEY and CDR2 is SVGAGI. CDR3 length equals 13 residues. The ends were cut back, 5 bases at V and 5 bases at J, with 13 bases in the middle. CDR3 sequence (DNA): TGTGCCAGCAGTGCTCGCCAGGGGAACGAGCAGTACTTC. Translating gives CASSARQGNEQYF.

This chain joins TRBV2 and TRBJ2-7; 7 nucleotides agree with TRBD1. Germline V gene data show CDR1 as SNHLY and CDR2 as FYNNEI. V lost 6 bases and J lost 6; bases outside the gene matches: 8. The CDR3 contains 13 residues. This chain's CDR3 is CASSGDRVGEQYF. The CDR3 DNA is TGTGCCAGCAGCGGAGACAGGGTCGGCGAGCAGTACTTC.

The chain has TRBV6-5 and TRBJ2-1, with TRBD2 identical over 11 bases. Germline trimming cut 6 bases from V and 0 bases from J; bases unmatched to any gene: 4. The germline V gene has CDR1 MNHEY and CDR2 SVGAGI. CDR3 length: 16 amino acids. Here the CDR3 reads CASSYGLAGSYNEQFF. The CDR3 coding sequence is TGTGCCAGCAGCTACGGACTAGCGGGCTCCTACAATGAGCAGTTCTTC.

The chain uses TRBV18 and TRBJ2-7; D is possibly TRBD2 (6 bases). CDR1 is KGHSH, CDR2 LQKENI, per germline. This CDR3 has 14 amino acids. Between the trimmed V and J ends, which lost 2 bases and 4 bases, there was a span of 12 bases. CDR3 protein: CASSPVSGTYEQYF. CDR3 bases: TGTGCCAGCTCACCAGTATCAGGGACTTACGAGCAGTACTTC. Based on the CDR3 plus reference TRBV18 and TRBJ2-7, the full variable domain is NAGVMQNPRHLVRRRGQEARLRCSPMKGHSHVYWYRQLPEEGLKFMVYLQKENIIDESGMPKERFSAEFPKEGPSILRIQQVVRGDSAAYFCASSPVSGTYEQYFGPGTRLTVT.

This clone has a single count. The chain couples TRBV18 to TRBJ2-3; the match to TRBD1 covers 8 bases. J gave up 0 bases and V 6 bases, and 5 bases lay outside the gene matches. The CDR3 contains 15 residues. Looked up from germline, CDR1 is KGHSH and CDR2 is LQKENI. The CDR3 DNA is TGTGCCAGCTCGATAGGGACAGGCAGCACAGATACGCAGTATTTT. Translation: CASSIGTGSTDTQYF.

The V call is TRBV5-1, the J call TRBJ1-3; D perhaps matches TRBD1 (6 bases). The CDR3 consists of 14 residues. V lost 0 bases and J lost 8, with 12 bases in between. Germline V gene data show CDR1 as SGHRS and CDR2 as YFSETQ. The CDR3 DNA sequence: TGCGCCAGCAGCTTGGGCAGGGGCCTGGACACCATATATTTT. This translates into CASSLGRGLDTIYF.

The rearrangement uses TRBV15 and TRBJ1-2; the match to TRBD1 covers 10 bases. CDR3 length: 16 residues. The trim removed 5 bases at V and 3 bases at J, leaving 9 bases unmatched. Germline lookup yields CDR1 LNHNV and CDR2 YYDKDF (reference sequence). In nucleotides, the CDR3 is TGTGCCACCAGCCCCGGCGGGACAGGGGTGGACTATGGCTACACCTTC. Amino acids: CATSPGGTGVDYGYTF.

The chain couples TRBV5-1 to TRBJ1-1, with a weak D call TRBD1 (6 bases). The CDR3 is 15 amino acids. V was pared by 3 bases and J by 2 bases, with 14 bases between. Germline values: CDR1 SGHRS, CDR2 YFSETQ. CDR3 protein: CASSSRTAVNTEAFF. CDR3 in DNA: TGCGCCAGCAGCTCTCGGACAGCAGTAAACACTGAAGCTTTCTTT.

The CDR3 protein is CATSREGTGRAFF. In DNA, the CDR3 is TGTGCCACCAGCAGAGAGGGGACAGGGAGAGCTTTCTTT. V usage is TRBV15 and J usage is TRBJ1-1; 9 nucleotides line up with TRBD1. V trimming: 0 bases; J trimming: 10 bases; junction bases outside the gene matches: 3. In germline, CDR1 is LNHNV, CDR2 YYDKDF (reference sequence). This CDR3 comprises 13 residues.

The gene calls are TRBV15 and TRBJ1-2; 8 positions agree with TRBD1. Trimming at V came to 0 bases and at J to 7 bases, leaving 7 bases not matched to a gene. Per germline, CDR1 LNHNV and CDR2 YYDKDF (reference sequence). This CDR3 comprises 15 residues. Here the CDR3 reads CATSRDIAGGRGYTF. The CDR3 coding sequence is TGTGCCACCAGCAGAGATATTGCAGGGGGCCGTGGCTACACCTTC.

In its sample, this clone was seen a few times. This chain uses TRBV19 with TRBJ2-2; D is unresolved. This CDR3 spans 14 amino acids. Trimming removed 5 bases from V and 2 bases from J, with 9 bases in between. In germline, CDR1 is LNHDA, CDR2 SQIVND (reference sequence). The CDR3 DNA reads TGTGCCAGTAGTCTTTCCCTCAACACCGGGGAGCTGTTTTTT. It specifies CASSLSLNTGELFF.

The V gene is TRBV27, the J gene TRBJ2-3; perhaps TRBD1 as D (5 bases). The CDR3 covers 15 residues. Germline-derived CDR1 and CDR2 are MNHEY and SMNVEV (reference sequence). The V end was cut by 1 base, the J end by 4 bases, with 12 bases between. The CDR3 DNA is TGTGCCAGCAGTTTATACCAGGGATTATCAGATACGCAGTATTTT. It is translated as CASSLYQGLSDTQYF.

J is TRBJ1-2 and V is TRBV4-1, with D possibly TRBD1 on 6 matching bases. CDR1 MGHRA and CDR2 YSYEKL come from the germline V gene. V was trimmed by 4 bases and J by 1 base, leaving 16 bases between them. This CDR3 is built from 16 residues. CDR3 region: CASSPAGGPGNYGYTF. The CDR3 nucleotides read TGCGCCAGCAGCCCGGCGGGGGGCCCCGGTAACTATGGCTACACCTTC.

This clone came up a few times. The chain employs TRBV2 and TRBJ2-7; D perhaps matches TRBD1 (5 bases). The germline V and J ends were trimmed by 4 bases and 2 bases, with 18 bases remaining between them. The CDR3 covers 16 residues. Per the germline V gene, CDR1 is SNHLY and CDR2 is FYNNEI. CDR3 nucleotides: TGTGCCAGCAGTGGGGCGGCGAGTGGGGCACCCTACGAGCAGTACTTC. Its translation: CASSGAASGAPYEQYF.

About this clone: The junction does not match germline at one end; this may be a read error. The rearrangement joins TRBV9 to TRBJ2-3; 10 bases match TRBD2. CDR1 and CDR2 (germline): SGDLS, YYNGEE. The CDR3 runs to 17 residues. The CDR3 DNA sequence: TGTGCCAGCAGCCCAAGCACGGCTAGCGGGAGCAGAGATACGCAGTATTTT. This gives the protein CASSPSTASGSRDTQYF.

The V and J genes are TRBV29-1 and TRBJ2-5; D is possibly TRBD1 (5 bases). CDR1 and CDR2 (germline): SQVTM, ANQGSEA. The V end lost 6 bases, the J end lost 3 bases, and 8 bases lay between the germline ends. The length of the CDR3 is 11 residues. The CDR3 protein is CSVGAKETQYF. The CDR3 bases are TGCAGCGTAGGGGCTAAAGAGACCCAGTACTTC.

CDR3 in amino acids: CASSPPTSPETQYF. In DNA form, the CDR3 reads TGTGCCAGCAGCCCCCCAACATCCCCAGAGACCCAGTACTTC. The chain joins TRBV7-9 to TRBJ2-5; no firm D call. Trimming stripped 5 bases from V and 4 bases from J, with 14 bases between. The length of the CDR3 is 14 residues. Germline V gene sequence: CDR1 SEHNR, CDR2 FQNEAQ (reference sequence).